This T cell receptor (beta chain) originates from a study of cytomegalovirus exposure and HLA in healthy donors (dated 2017 in TCRdb). A note on the overall study: An earlier analysis of under 600 of the donors reported 276 Gb of sequence data and 120 million or so unique TCR beta sequences from about 179 million T cells. About 280 gigabases of sequencing data and approximately 93 million unique TCR sequences were included in an early release covering over 600 HLA-typed donors. Among the roughly 410 genotyped donors, around 81% belonged to the genetic ancestry cluster associated with self-reported Caucasian donors. The aim of the study was to test whether cataloging public T cell receptors could identify signatures of past pathogen exposure. The study used immunosequencing to profile the T cell repertoires of 670 or so subjects and linked those repertoires to cytomegalovirus serostatus. Along with the approximately 700-subject first cohort, a separate validation cohort of over a hundred different subjects was used. High-throughput TCR immunosequencing, statistical association of individual TCRs with disease status, and machine learning were combined to predict cytomegalovirus infection status. A later analysis re-examined previously published TCR beta repertoires from more than 550 donors and added high-resolution HLA genotyping to investigate patterns of TCR occurrence. In the later analysis, no new phenotypic data were used to find candidate immune exposures; instead, reliance was placed on TCR beta sequences and their occurrence across donors. An earlier analysis of around 580 of the donors used high-throughput TCR beta sequencing to judge whether each TCR beta V gene segment behaved as functional or pseudogenic. Donor age, sex, ethnicity and CMV serostatus were collected together with the repertoire data. In a later genetic analysis, genome-wide SNP genotypes for about 65% of the roughly 700 donors were used, and that subset was treated as a discovery cohort. All discovery cohort repertoires had been generated using a single sequencing platform. HLA typing covered class I and class II loci at four-digit resolution. The number of typed donors differed by locus: roughly 620-640 for A, B, C, DRB1 and DQB1; about 520 for DQA1; fewer than 610 for DPA1; and 450 to 480 for DPB1. Several DR-DQ haplotypes were handled as single units for association and clustering, since linkage in the cohort was strong. On average, 235,054 unique TCR beta nucleotide sequences were sequenced per donor among roughly 430 genotyped donors of the cohort, with about 19% of those sequences being non-productive. Overall study results and their limits: Only TCR beta chains were sequenced in this cohort, and the absence of alpha or paired-chain data limited detectable features. A few of the identified cytomegalovirus-associated TCR beta chains were confirmed in vitro to be specific for cytomegalovirus antigens. The sequencing pipeline was judged likely to have produced a cluster of highly shared sequence variants as a technical artifact. A later analysis found that TCR association rates varied across HLA loci, with DRB1 alleles showing the most associated TCRs and HLA-C alleles the fewest. Some IMGT-functional V segments, including TRBV6-2 and TRBV6-3, could not be distinguished by the 87-base-pair reads and were therefore excluded. A later analysis found that most CMV-associated TCR beta chains appeared HLA-restricted, with HLA associations seemingly driven largely by CMV exposure. Roughly uniform sequencing depth across donors was assumed in presence/absence analyses, although this assumption may not hold. When HLA alleles, especially DR and DQ, strongly co-occurred, TCR associations were difficult to assign to individual alleles. Linkage disequilibrium might explain the correlated functional status among segregating V segments, but an unknown experimental factor could not be ruled out. In a later genetic analysis, a missense DCLRE1C variant was associated with V-gene and J-gene trimming of TCR beta chains, and the association was replicated in an independent cohort. Broadly in line with IMGT annotations, most TCR beta V segments showed up in productive rearrangements about 87% or about 30% of the time in an earlier analysis of 587 of the donors. In a later analysis, HLA-associated TCR beta chains were found to be more clonally expanded and to have lower generation probabilities than equally common non-associated chains. A further reported finding was that TCR beta sequences accurately predicted the HLA-A and HLA-B alleles for most subjects in the first cohort. The classifier was reported to diagnose cytomegalovirus status with high specificity and sensitivity in both the original and validation cohorts. Most TCR sequences were seen in very few donors, while some public TCRs were found in many individuals. The authors suggested that the approach could potentially be generalized to other disease states and immunological phenotypes. A later analysis associated 15,000 or so TCR beta sequences with specific HLA alleles at a false discovery rate of 0.05. Because HLA typing was unavailable for some donors at each locus, only the typed subset was used in association tests. In a later analysis, several top co-occurrence clusters were reported to appear linked to parvovirus B19, influenza, CMV and Epstein-Barr virus. Immune exposure information for the cohort was limited to CMV serostatus. In a later genetic analysis, fewer N-insertions in productive TCRs were reported among donors in an Asian-associated ancestry cluster than the roughly 700-donor mean. Because counts were too low, around 17 rarely observed V segments, including chromosome 9 orphons, were left out of the earlier analysis of approximately 500 of the donors. In the study, 164 TCR beta chains were listed as associated with cytomegalovirus.

The CDR3 contains 13 residues, cysteine and phenylalanine counted. Only the CDR3 DNA is retained, 39 bases long and in frame from the first base. V has 8 bases trimmed and J has 5 bases trimmed; junction bases matching no gene number 7. CDR1 SNHLY and CDR2 FYNNEI are derived from the germline V gene. Libraries came from the immunoSEQ multiplex PCR assay. A mixture of 60 forward primers for TCR Vbeta segments and 13 reverse primers for TCR Jbeta segments was used in the multiplex PCR. Amplification of the CDR3 region of rearranged TCR beta genes was performed with a multiplex PCR assay on genomic DNA. On the Illumina HiSeq System, the amplified TCR beta libraries were sequenced as 87-base-pair reads. The original methods were these. A later analysis counted approximately 84 million unique TCR beta chains across the 640 or so repertoires, and 10 million to 12 million of these chains were shared by at least two donors. To remove PCR and sequencing errors, raw reads were error-corrected and collapsed into unique sequences using a nearest-neighbor algorithm that merged closely related sequences. To assign V, D and J gene segments, CDR3 sequences were aligned to IMGT reference sequences. Each retained sequence needed at least a six-nucleotide match to both a V gene segment and a J gene segment. A rearrangement counted as productive if the CDR3 had no stop codons and remained in frame with V and J, and every other rearrangement counted as non-productive. CDR3 was defined according to IMGT convention as the region running from the second conserved V-encoded cysteine to the conserved J-encoded phenylalanine. The earlier analysis of a few hundred of the donors excluded sequences that lacked an unambiguous match to a single V gene segment. An earlier analysis of almost 600 of the donors classified V segments as functional when productive rearrangements were above 56.7% and as segregating when the standard deviation between donors was above 5%. To diagnose cytomegalovirus status from the catalog of TCR beta chain sequences, a statistical classification framework was built. In a later analysis, V and J genes were assigned by comparing TCR nucleotide sequences against IMGT/GENE-DB human TR gene sequences. A later analysis assigned CDR3 sequences and most-parsimonious VDJ recombination scenarios with the TCRdist pipeline. In a later analysis, each TCR beta chain was defined by its CDR3 amino acid sequence together with its V-gene family, and reads lacking a unique V-gene family were excluded. A later analysis removed 450 to 600 highly shared, low-generation-probability nucleotide sequences to deal with suspected cross-contamination and a sequencing artifact. A later analysis calculated a clonal expansion index for each public chain from normalized within-repertoire ranks of inferred template counts. In a later analysis, generation probabilities were computed with a VDJ recombination model fitted to out-of-frame rearrangements, and the resulting probabilities were checked against IGoR. In a later analysis, TCR-TCR, TCR-HLA and TCR-CMV co-occurrence was scored with hypergeometric tests, and a repertoire-size bias correction was applied to TCR pairs. False discovery rates were estimated in a later analysis by permuting HLA or CMV assignments 20 times. In a later analysis, co-occurring TCRs were grouped using DBSCAN, with TCRdist sequence similarity added in when clustering inside HLA-allele-positive subsets. For co-occurrence clustering, repertoires with fewer than 30,000 or more than 120,000 public chains were excluded, along with a handful of repertoires with anomalous nucleotide sharing. Sourced from immuneACCESS, this table was stored by TCRdb with only in-frame sequences that have V and J called. A share of the clones is absent; for the studies checked, an unresolved V gene accounts for under half, and the remainder has no known explanation. V and J calls and clone size are those listed in that table; D and trimming were worked out from the DNA. The sample table shows around 130,000 clones, and approximately 83% are seen once. 1% to 1.5% of the sample lies in the top ten.

This clone showed up just once. It has no known antigen specificity. Per-base quality was not reported, and no clone a single base away is much larger than it. The cohort consisted of 600 or so healthy bone marrow donors. All cohort members were sampled while nominally healthy, although unrecorded immune exposures were likely present. The donor tested CMV seronegative and was one of the 352 seronegative cohort members. Each donor provided a peripheral blood sample, and peripheral blood mononuclear cells were used for TCR beta sequencing. Genomic DNA extraction from the blood cell samples was performed with the Qiagen DNeasy Blood Extraction Kit.

Sequencing was performed on PBMCs. The TCR was taken from a girl aged 2-9 years in good health and CMV-seronegative. The chain joins TRBV2 to TRBJ2-7; TRBD1 lines up with 9 middle nucleotides. The DNA sequence is as follows: TGTGCCAGCTGGGACAGGGCGTTCAACGAGCAGTACTTC. Protein translation: CASWDRAFNEQYF.